Presented here are 5 T cell receptor beta chains from one specimen sequenced in a study of OX40 agonist ivuxolimab in advanced cancers. The repertoire was sequenced with immunoSEQ multiplex PCR; TCRdb's copy has only in-frame clones and lacks some. The sample holds some 90,000 clones; approximately 87% are singletons and the top ten take roughly 4%. Specimen: CD4+ or CD8+ T cells sorted from blood, collected in a trial of the OX40 agonist ivuxolimab. All receptors derive from an adult with an advanced solid tumor such as melanoma, head and neck, liver or kidney cancer.

J is TRBJ2-2 and V is TRBV19, with a tentative D call TRBD2 (5 bases). V was pared by 1 base and J by 6 bases, with 15 bases between. Per the germline V gene, CDR1 is LNHDA and CDR2 is SQIVND (reference sequence). The CDR3 contains 16 residues. CDR3 residues: CASSIVASSAAGELFF. In DNA, the CDR3 is TGTGCCAGTAGTATAGTGGCTAGCTCGGCCGCCGGGGAGCTGTTTTTT.

This clone turned up a few times. The chain recombines TRBV30 with TRBJ2-5; TRBD1 matches 7 bases. The CDR3 loop spans 13 amino acids. V was pared by 5 bases and J by 2 bases, with 5 bases of the junction left unmatched. Per germline, CDR1 GTSNPN and CDR2 SVGIG (reference sequence). This chain's CDR3 is CAWDRVGQETQYF. CDR3 nucleotide sequence: TGTGCCTGGGACAGGGTTGGGCAAGAGACCCAGTACTTC.

This chain connects TRBV5-6 to TRBJ2-7; D is unresolved. The CDR3 spans 14 residues. Deletions cut 4 bases from V and 6 bases from J, with 17 bases between. Looked up from germline, CDR1 is SGHDT and CDR2 is YYEEEE. CDR3 sequence: CASSLPLGSGEQYF. The CDR3 bases are TGTGCCAGCAGCCTCCCCTTAGGTTCCGGCGAGCAGTACTTC.

V usage is TRBV29-1 and J usage is TRBJ2-1; D not certain. CDR3 length equals 13 residues. With 4 bases removed from V and 2 bases from J, the gap between germline ends came to 9 bases. From germline, CDR1 is SQVTM and CDR2 ANQGSEA. Here the CDR3 reads CSVGGVPYNEQFF. The DNA of the CDR3 is TGCAGCGTTGGTGGAGTCCCCTACAATGAGCAGTTCTTC.

This chain connects TRBV4-1 to TRBJ2-5; no reliable D call. Germline assignment: CDR1 MGHRA and CDR2 YSYEKL. The V end lost 0 bases, the J end lost 2 bases, and 13 bases lay between the germline ends. The CDR3 has 16 amino acids. CDR3 residues: CASSQDPFGRQETQYF. CDR3 coding DNA: TGCGCCAGCAGCCAAGATCCGTTCGGCAGGCAAGAGACCCAGTACTTC.